This TCR beta chain was obtained from a study of T cell responses to AZD1222 COVID-19 vaccine. Study-level results: White British ancestry dominated among donors, who included more females, and clonal diversity was possibly underestimated. As reported, nearly half of all spike-specific TCRs target variant regions that are unmutated.

Comments on this clone: Its specificity is unknown.

This CDR3 region has 16 residues. Germline V gives CDR1 WSHSY, CDR2 SAAADI. The trim removed 0 bases at V and 7 bases at J, leaving 4 bases unmatched. This table comes from immunoSEQ multiplex PCR, and its TCRdb copy is limited to in-frame clones, with some not included. The data show 45,000 to 55,000 clones, with 70% to 85% seen just once and approximately 22% held by the top ten. The sample consisted of peripheral blood, taken on day 0 of MenACWY control vaccination. This chain joins TRBV10-2 and TRBJ2-1; 12 nucleotides match TRBD2. The clonotype comes from an adult in good health. DNA of the CDR3: TGCGCCAGCAGTGAGTCACTAGCGGGAGGCCAAAATGAGCAGTTCTTC. Encoded protein: CASSESLAGGQNEQFF.